Following are 24 T cell receptor beta chains from one sample sequenced in a study of blood T cell repertoires in COVID-19. Generated by immunoSEQ multiplex PCR, the TCRdb table keeps only in-frame clones and is missing some. The repertoire holds tens of thousands of clones, with over 65% as singletons. The sequenced sample was peripheral blood. These receptors all stem from a human donor in a cohort sampled during active or convalescent COVID-19.

The J gene is TRBJ1-4, the V gene TRBV6-1, with 12 bases matching TRBD1. The CDR3 has 15 amino acids. The V and J ends lost 3 bases and 6 bases, in that order; junction bases with no gene match: 2. Germline loops: CDR1 MNHNS, CDR2 SASEGT. This CDR3 reads CASSEGTGGDEKLFF. As DNA, the CDR3 is TGTGCCAGCAGTGAGGGGACAGGGGGCGATGAAAAACTGTTTTTT.

The V call is TRBV30, the J call TRBJ2-7; D possibly corresponds to TRBD1 (7 bases). The germline V gene encodes CDR1 GTSNPN and CDR2 SVGIG (reference sequence). The CDR3 contains 15 residues. The V end was cut by 1 base, the J end by 6 bases, with 19 bases between. The CDR3 protein is CAWSGRETGRTEQYF. CDR3 nucleotide sequence: TGTGCCTGGAGTGGCCGAGAGACAGGGAGGACCGAGCAGTACTTC.

The CDR3 sequence is CASRPGLAATDTQYF. CDR3 in DNA: TGCGCCAGCAGACCTGGACTAGCGGCAACAGATACGCAGTATTTT. The rearrangement links TRBV5-1 to TRBJ2-3, with 10 bases aligning to TRBD2. Germline lookup yields CDR1 SGHRS and CDR2 YFSETQ. The J segment lost 3 bases and the V segment lost 5 bases, leaving 6 bases of the junction unmatched. The CDR3 covers 15 residues.

V gene TRBV5-1 combines with J gene TRBJ1-6; D remains ambiguous. Germline V gene lookup returns CDR1 SGHRS and CDR2 YFSETQ. Trimming took off 0 bases at V and 7 bases at J, with 5 bases between the two ends. The length of the CDR3 is 13 residues. The CDR3 is CASSLGGNSPLHF. In DNA, the CDR3 is TGCGCCAGCAGCTTGGGCGGCAATTCACCCCTCCACTTT.

This clone was seen a few times. This rearrangement joins TRBV27 to TRBJ2-7; D perhaps matches TRBD2 (5 bases). The germline CDR1 and CDR2 sequences are MNHEY and SMNVEV (reference sequence). This CDR3 is built from 13 residues. V was trimmed by 0 bases and J by 6 bases, leaving 9 bases between them. The CDR3 protein is CASSLSRGSEQYF. CDR3 in DNA: TGTGCCAGCAGTTTATCAAGAGGGAGCGAGCAGTACTTC.

With regard to this clone: The same CDR3 can be traced to other DNA sequences in this sample. CDR3 region: CSVVGLAENEQFF. Here the CDR3 DNA reads TGCAGCGTTGTGGGACTAGCGGAGAATGAGCAGTTCTTC. The chain carries TRBV29-1 and TRBJ2-1; TRBD2 matches 11 bases. V dropped 4 bases and J dropped 7; count of bases not matched to a gene: 3. The CDR3 has 13 amino acids. CDR1 is SQVTM and CDR2 is ANQGSEA in the germline V gene.

The chain recombines TRBV4-3 with TRBJ2-1; tentatively, D is TRBD2 (6 bases). The length of the CDR3 is 16 residues. Trimming shortened V by 0 bases and J by 3 bases, and 12 bases separated the two germline ends. Germline CDR1 and CDR2: LGHNA and YSLEER. Here the CDR3 reads CASSQDGAGLYNEQFF. In DNA form, the CDR3 reads TGCGCCAGCAGCCAAGATGGGGCGGGGCTCTACAATGAGCAGTTCTTC.

This clone was counted between two and nine times. The rearrangement uses TRBV13 and TRBJ1-2; possible D gene TRBD1, 6 bases. The CDR3 has 14 residues. CDR1 and CDR2 from the germline V gene are PRHDT and FYEKMQ (reference sequence). The germline V and J ends were trimmed by 4 bases and 4 bases, with 13 bases remaining between them. The CDR3 DNA follows: TGTGCCAGCAGCTCTCTTGGGGGCCCCTATGGCTACACCTTC. Protein: CASSSLGGPYGYTF.

The chain carries TRBV6-4 and TRBJ1-6; no reliable D call. This CDR3 has 14 amino acids. V gave up 2 bases and J gave up 6 bases, with 8 bases separating them. Germline V gene sequence: CDR1 MRHNA, CDR2 SNTAGT. CDR3 coding DNA: TGTGCCAGCAGTGACGGCGGGTTTAATTCACCCCTCCACTTT. This codes for CASSDGGFNSPLHF.

This clone occurred once. The rearrangement joins TRBV6-5 to TRBJ2-5; D is ambiguous. Germline-derived CDR1 and CDR2 are MNHEY and SVGAGI. This CDR3 is built from 12 residues. Trimming shortened V by 9 bases and J by 0 bases, and 8 bases separated the two germline ends. This CDR3 reads CASTRNQETQYF. The CDR3 bases are TGTGCCAGTACCAGGAACCAAGAGACCCAGTACTTC.

This clone was seen a single time. This sequence joins TRBV7-2 and TRBJ2-3, with a tentative D call TRBD2 (6 bases). Germline loops: CDR1 SGHTA, CDR2 FQGNSA. V was clipped by 6 bases and J by 1 base, with 20 bases between them. The CDR3 covers 17 residues. The CDR3 loop reads CASRSGLGGRGTDTQYF. CDR3 DNA sequence: TGTGCCAGCAGGTCCGGCTTGGGGGGACGGGGCACAGATACGCAGTATTTT.

This clone was found a few times. The rearrangement joins TRBV15 to TRBJ2-3; D may be TRBD2 (6 bases). Trimming pared 3 bases from V and 2 bases from J, leaving 18 bases between. Germline CDR1 LNHNV, CDR2 YYDKDF (reference sequence). The CDR3 totals 17 residues. DNA of the CDR3: TGTGCCACCAGCAGTGGCCTAGGACTAACCCTCACAGATACGCAGTATTTT. Translated: CATSSGLGLTLTDTQYF. Using reference TRBV15 and TRBJ2-3 for the parts outside the CDR3, the full variable domain is DAMVIQNPRYQVTQFGKPVTLSCSQTLNHNVMYWYQQKSSQAPKLLFHYYDKDFNNEADTPDNFQSRRPNTSFCFLDIRSPGLGDTAMYLCATSSGLGLTLTDTQYFGPGTRLTVL.

This clone came up once. The chain joins TRBV28 to TRBJ1-3, with 8 bases aligning to TRBD1. This CDR3 contains 18 residues. Germline lookup yields CDR1 MDHEN and CDR2 SYDVKM. V was pared by 7 bases and J by 0 bases, with 14 bases of the junction left unmatched. The CDR3 sequence is CASNPGTGGPLSGNTIYF. Written as DNA, the CDR3 is TGTGCCAGCAATCCCGGGACAGGCGGCCCCCTCTCTGGAAACACCATATATTTT.

The chain is built from TRBV11-1 and TRBJ2-7, with D tentatively TRBD1 (6 bases). From germline, CDR1 is SGHAT and CDR2 FQDESV (reference sequence). The V gene lost 5 bases and the J gene lost 6 bases, with 14 bases spanning the gap. The CDR3 is 13 residues long. CDR3 region: CASSRKQGSEQYF. CDR3 nucleotides: TGTGCCAGCAGCCGCAAACAGGGCAGCGAGCAGTACTTC.

This clone came up once. The J gene is TRBJ1-1, the V gene TRBV19; D gene ambiguous. Trimming left V 7 bases short and J 5 bases short, with 11 bases between. Germline V gives CDR1 LNHDA, CDR2 SQIVND (reference sequence). The CDR3 consists of 12 residues. CDR3 in DNA: TGTGCCAGTAAAGTTGACGGGACTGAAGCTTTCTTT. Residues: CASKVDGTEAFF.

V gene TRBV6-6 combines with J gene TRBJ2-1; the match to TRBD2 covers 9 bases. Germline loops: CDR1 MNHNY, CDR2 SVGAGI (reference sequence). V was clipped by 2 bases and J by 8 bases; unmatched bases: 10. The CDR3 sequence is 16 residues long. The CDR3 loop is CASSYPLSGRVDEQFF. The CDR3 DNA sequence: TGTGCCAGCAGTTACCCTCTTAGCGGGAGAGTAGATGAGCAGTTCTTC.

This clone was seen more than once but under ten times. The rearrangement joins TRBV2 to TRBJ1-5; D call uncertain. The ends were cut back, 8 bases at V and 5 bases at J, with 25 bases in the middle. Germline-derived CDR1 and CDR2 are SNHLY and FYNNEI. The CDR3 sequence is 17 residues long. The CDR3 DNA sequence: TGTGCCAGCGACTATGTCAACCACATAGTCATAGATCAGCCCCAGCATTTT. Its translation: CASDYVNHIVIDQPQHF.

This clone was found a few times. V is TRBV28 and J is TRBJ2-2; 7 nucleotides agree with TRBD2. V trimming: 8 bases; J trimming: 6 bases; junction bases outside the gene matches: 18. Germline CDR1 reads MDHEN; CDR2 reads SYDVKM. The CDR3 length is 17 residues. The DNA of the CDR3 is TGTGCCAGCGTGGGGTCGTACGGGGGAGGGAAGGCCGGGGAGCTGTTTTTT. Translated: CASVGSYGGGKAGELFF. Drawing the rest from reference TRBV28 and TRBJ2-2, the complete variable domain is DVKVTQSSRYLVKRTGEKVFLECVQDMDHENMFWYRQDPGLGLRLIYFSYDVKMKEKGDIPEGYSVSREKKERFSLILESASTNQTSMYLCASVGSYGGGKAGELFFGEGSRLTVL.

The CDR3 loop is CASSVSLAGANEQFF. CDR3 bases: TGTGCCAGCTCAGTATCTCTAGCGGGAGCAAATGAGCAGTTCTTC. The rearrangement joins TRBV25-1 to TRBJ2-1; 10 bases match TRBD2. The CDR3 spans 15 residues. Germline CDR1 MGHDK, CDR2 SYGVNS. Trimming took 8 bases from V and 7 from J; bases not matched to a gene: 11.

This chain joins TRBV18 and TRBJ1-5; weak D call: TRBD1 (5 bases). CDR3 size: 15 residues. The germline V and J ends were trimmed by 5 bases and 2 bases, with 13 bases remaining between them. CDR1 is KGHSH and CDR2 is LQKENI in the germline V gene. CDR3 amino acids: CASSSQGGRNQPQHF. The CDR3, as DNA: TGTGCCAGCTCATCCCAGGGAGGTCGCAATCAGCCCCAGCATTTT. Using reference TRBV18 and TRBJ1-5 for the parts outside the CDR3, the full variable domain is NAGVMQNPRHLVRRRGQEARLRCSPMKGHSHVYWYRQLPEEGLKFMVYLQKENIIDESGMPKERFSAEFPKEGPSILRIQQVVRGDSAAYFCASSSQGGRNQPQHFGDGTRLSIL.

The chain links TRBV28 to TRBJ1-2; TRBD1 might be the D (5 bases). Germline CDR1 and CDR2: MDHEN and SYDVKM. Between the trimmed V and J ends, which lost 4 bases and 0 bases, there was a span of 18 bases. The CDR3 runs to 17 residues. The CDR3 sequence is CASSSAAGGVPNYGYTF. As DNA, the CDR3 is TGTGCCAGCAGTTCCGCGGCCGGGGGGGTCCCTAACTATGGCTACACCTTC.

The chain links TRBV29-1 to TRBJ2-5; 8 nucleotides match TRBD1. The germline V gene has CDR1 SQVTM and CDR2 ANQGSEA. Trimming removed 5 bases from V and 5 bases from J; junction bases left unmatched: 10. This CDR3 region has 14 residues. The chain's CDR3 is CSVPGQGPRETQYF. DNA of the CDR3: TGCAGCGTTCCCGGACAGGGCCCCCGGGAGACCCAGTACTTC.

The V gene is TRBV5-1, the J gene TRBJ2-7; 7 nucleotides match TRBD1. CDR1 and CDR2 from the germline V gene are SGHRS and YFSETQ. The CDR3 has 13 amino acids. With 0 bases clipped from V and 9 bases from J, the junction kept 6 bases outside the gene matches. CDR3 sequence (DNA): TGCGCCAGCAGCTTGGACCACAGGGGAAGGCAGTACGTC. Translation gives CASSLDHRGRQYV.

This clone was recorded only once. The rearrangement uses TRBV28 and TRBJ2-3; unclear D gene. V lost 3 bases, J lost 3 bases, and 10 bases lay in between. The germline gives CDR1 MDHEN, CDR2 SYDVKM. The CDR3 extends over 14 amino acids. The CDR3 DNA sequence: TGTGCCAGCAGTTTTCATCCGAGGACAGATACGCAGTATTTT. It codes for CASSFHPRTDTQYF.